The rows below give T cell receptor beta chains drawn from one sample of a study of circulating CD8 cells and anti-PD-1 response in melanoma. Each CDR3 protein gets one entry after TCRdb re-called the reads with MiXCR. The repertoire holds around 500 distinct CDR3 sequences, roughly 6.7% seen once, with roughly 52% in the top ten. Here the sequenced sample was CD8+ T cells from PBMCs, taken at baseline or after one month of anti-PD-1 therapy (not recorded which). These receptors all stem from a human donor with melanoma. Each CDR3 is given with its conserved first and last residue. Fields, in order: clone size, V gene, D gene, J gene, CDR3 DNA, CDR3 protein. D genes are given only for firm matches. Expanded clones are given a class, and other clones once, few, many or no size at all.

large,TRBV24-1,-,TRBJ2-1,TGTGCCACCAGTGAAACCGGGGCTTACAATGAGCAGTTCTTC,CATSETGAYNEQFF
few,TRBV28,TRBD1,TRBJ2-2,TGTGCCAGCAGCCCGGGACAGATGGTGGGGGAGCTGTTTTTT,CASSPGQMVGELFF
medium-sized,TRBV27,-,TRBJ2-1,TGTGCCAGCAGTTTATCGGGACACTACAATGAGCAGTTCTTC,CASSLSGHYNEQFF
large,TRBV7-2,TRBD2,TRBJ2-7,TGTGCCAGCAGCTGGGGAGCTAGCGGGTATACGGAGCAGTACTTC,CASSWGASGYTEQYF
large,TRBV24-1,-,TRBJ1-1,TGTGCCGCCAGGACGGGAAACACTGAAGCTTTCTTT,CAARTGNTEAFF
large,TRBV29-1,TRBD1,TRBJ2-1,TGCAGCGTTGAAAATCAGGGGGTCTCCTACAATGAGCAGTTCTTC,CSVENQGVSYNEQFF
large,TRBV9,-,TRBJ2-3,TGTGCCAGCAGCCCCGCGCAAAGCACCAGCACAGATACGCAGTATTTT,CASSPAQSTSTDTQYF
large,TRBV7-3,-,TRBJ1-6,TGTGCCAGCAGCCTCGGGAGGTCAGGGTATAATTCACCCCTCCACTTT,CASSLGRSGYNSPLHF
hyperexpanded,TRBV28,-,TRBJ2-3,TGTGCCAGCACCCAGCCGCCATGGGGGTCTAGCACAGATACGCAGTATTTT,CASTQPPWGSSTDTQYF
large,TRBV29-1,-,TRBJ2-4,TGCAGCGTTGAAGATCCGGGGGACCTAGCCAAAAACATTCAGTACTTC,CSVEDPGDLAKNIQYF
large,TRBV7-3,-,TRBJ2-1,TGTGCCAGCAGCTTAGGGGCGGGGCCCTACAATGAGCAGTTCTTC,CASSLGAGPYNEQFF
large,TRBV4-1,TRBD1,TRBJ1-5,TGCGCCAGCAGCCAAGGGGGACAGGCCGTTCTGCCCCAGCATTTT,CASSQGGQAVLPQHF
medium-sized,TRBV27,TRBD1,TRBJ1-5,TGTGCCAGCAGTTACGGACAGGGGGTTGGGCAGCCCCAGCATTTT,CASSYGQGVGQPQHF
-,TRBV4-1,TRBD2,TRBJ2-1,TGCGCCAGCAGCCGAGATGCGGGAGGGGGGAATGAGCAGTTCTTC,CASSRDAGGGNEQFF
large,TRBV4-1,-,TRBJ1-1,TGCGCCAGCAGCCAAGATCGGTGGGGCACTGAAGCTTTCTTT,CASSQDRWGTEAFF
medium-sized,TRBV29-1,TRBD1,TRBJ1-4,TGCAGCGTCCCAGGGGGCAGCGAAAAACTGTTTTTT,CSVPGGSEKLFF
-,TRBV28,TRBD1,TRBJ2-1,TGTGCCAGCAGGAGAATCCGGGGACAGGGAACTACGTTCTTC,CASRRIRGQGTTFF
medium-sized,TRBV20-1,-,TRBJ2-3,TGCAGTGCCCGGGACAGCCTAACGGGGACTAGCACAGATACGCAGTATTTT,CSARDSLTGTSTDTQYF
large,TRBV9,TRBD1,TRBJ1-2,TGTGCCAGCAGCACCTCGACAGGGGGCGAAGGCTACACCTTC,CASSTSTGGEGYTF
few,TRBV28,TRBD1,TRBJ2-1,TGTGCCAGCAGTTTATTTTCGGGGACAGGGCGCTACTACAATGAGCAGTTCTTC,CASSLFSGTGRYYNEQFF
few,TRBV28,-,TRBJ1-1,TGTGCCAGCAGTTTCCCCGGACAAAACCTGAACACTGAAGCTTTCTTT,CASSFPGQNLNTEAFF
large,TRBV19,-,TRBJ1-2,TGTGCCAGTAGTATCAGCGCTAATGGCTACACCTTC,CASSISANGYTF
large,TRBV28,-,TRBJ2-1,TGTGCCAGCACCTTGGACCTCACTGGTAATGAGCAGTTCTTC,CASTLDLTGNEQFF
few,TRBV5-8,TRBD1,TRBJ1-2,TGTGCCAGCAGCTCAGAGACAGGGAACTACTATGGCTACACCTTC,CASSSETGNYYGYTF
medium-sized,TRBV28,-,TRBJ2-2,TGTGCCAGCAGCGTAACGGGGGTGAACACCGGGGAGCTGTTTTTT,CASSVTGVNTGELFF
large,TRBV4-2,-,TRBJ2-7,TGTGCCAGCAGCCAAGATGGGGGTGACGGCTACGAGCAGTACTTC,CASSQDGGDGYEQYF
large,TRBV11-2,-,TRBJ1-1,TGTGCCAGCAGCTTAGCTGTAGGTCCGAACACTGAAGCTTTCTTT,CASSLAVGPNTEAFF
-,TRBV6-6,-,TRBJ1-3,TGTGCCAGCAGTTACTCCCGAGGAAACACCATATATTTT,CASSYSRGNTIYF
few,TRBV20-1,TRBD2,TRBJ2-5,TGCAGTGCTAGAGACCGGGGGACTGGCGGGAGGTACCAAGAGACCCAGTACTTC,CSARDRGTGGRYQETQYF